This T cell receptor (beta chain) emerged from a study of T cell repertoires in aging, cancer and after chemotherapy. About the research overall: Paired samples before and after chemotherapy came from glioblastoma patients receiving temozolomide-based therapy.

Rearranged V-D-J TRB sequences were amplified with a mixed TRB-A/B primer pool. TCRdb passed the multiplex PCR reads through MiXCR, listing each CDR3 protein once. This sample yields fewer than 9,500 distinct CDR3 sequences, of which approximately 50% are seen a single time; 3.5% belongs to the top ten. The template was genomic DNA from peripheral blood, not RNA. Findings and caveats of the study: Median generation probability rose over the chemotherapy interval in each cancer cohort, suggesting rebound thymic output.

Regarding this clonotype: Its target is not known.

The CDR3 loop spans 19 amino acids. With 0 bases clipped from V and 3 bases from J, the junction kept 10 bases outside the gene matches. Germline V lookup: CDR1 MNHEY, CDR2 SMNVEV (reference sequence). The chain uses TRBV27 and TRBJ2-2; 10 bases are a match to TRBD2. The specimen was blood. This sequence was found in a human donor with a solid tumor. The CDR3 DNA is TGTGCCAGCAGTTTATCGAACCGAGCGGGAGGGCGAGACACCGGGGAGCTGTTTTTT. Its protein is CASSLSNRAGGRDTGELFF.